This TCR beta chain came from a study of CD8+ T cells in alopecia areata. Markers used for sorting pooled cutaneous lymph node cells were CD4, CD8alpha, NKG2D, NKG2ACE and others. Sequencing relied on a cDNA template that was reverse transcribed from extracted RNA. Sequencing used immunoSEQ multiplex PCR; TCRdb keeps in-frame clones, though not all of them. The data show 290,000 or so clones, with none appearing a single time. The CDR3 runs 16 residues. J was trimmed by 0 bases and V by 4 bases; bases with no gene match: 3. Looked up from germline, CDR1 is NSHNY and CDR2 is SYGAGN. This clone has a handful of counts. Gene and germline names: mouse. Coverage ceases 4 residues before the CDR3 finishes, and the germline J gene fills in the end.

The source is a C3H/HeJ mouse with alopecia areata. The strain bears MHC haplotype H2-k. V usage is TRBV13-1 and J usage is TRBJ2-1; 11 bases match TRBD2. Specimen: CD4+ T cells sorted from a lymph node. CDR3 bases read: TGTGCCAGCAGTCGACTGGGGGGGAATAACTATGCT. Its translation: CASSRLGGNNYA. The CDR3 in full is CASSRLGGNNYAEQFF.